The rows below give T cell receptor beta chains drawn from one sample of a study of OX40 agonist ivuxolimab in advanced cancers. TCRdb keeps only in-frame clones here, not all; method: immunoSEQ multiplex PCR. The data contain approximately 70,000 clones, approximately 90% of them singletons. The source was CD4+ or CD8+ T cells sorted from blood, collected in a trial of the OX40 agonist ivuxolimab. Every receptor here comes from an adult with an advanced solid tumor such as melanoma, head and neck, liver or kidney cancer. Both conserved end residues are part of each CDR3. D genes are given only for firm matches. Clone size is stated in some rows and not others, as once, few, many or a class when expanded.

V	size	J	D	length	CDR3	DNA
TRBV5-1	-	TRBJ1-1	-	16	CASSLPRGSPNTEAFF	TGCGCCAGCAGTCTACCCCGGGGGTCACCGAACACTGAAGCTTTCTTT
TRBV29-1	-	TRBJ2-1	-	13	CSVGQVAYNEQFF	TGCAGCGTTGGTCAAGTGGCCTACAATGAGCAGTTCTTC
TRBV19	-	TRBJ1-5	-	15	CASSMAGGDHQPQHF	TGTGCCAGTAGTATGGCGGGGGGGGACCATCAGCCCCAGCATTTT
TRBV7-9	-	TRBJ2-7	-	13	CASSLARGDEQYF	TGTGCCAGCAGCTTAGCTAGGGGGGACGAGCAGTACTTC
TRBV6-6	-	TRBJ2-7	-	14	CASSYSGGTYEQYF	TGTGCCAGCAGTTACTCGGGTGGAACCTACGAGCAGTACTTC
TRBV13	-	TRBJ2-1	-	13	CASSLATYNEQFF	TGTGCCAGCAGCTTAGCAACGTACAATGAGCAGTTCTTC
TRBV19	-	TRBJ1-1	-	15	CASSIVATRVTEAFF	TGTGCCAGTAGTATAGTCGCGACACGAGTGACTGAAGCTTTCTTT
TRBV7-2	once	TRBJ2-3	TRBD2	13	CASSFSGRDTQYF	TGTGCCAGCAGCTTTAGCGGGAGGGACACGCAGTATTTT
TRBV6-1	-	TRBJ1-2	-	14	CARRDGVGPYGYTF	TGTGCCAGGAGGGACGGAGTCGGTCCCTATGGCTACACCTTC
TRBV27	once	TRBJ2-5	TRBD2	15	CASRAAGGSQETQYF	TGTGCCAGCAGGGCTGCGGGGGGCTCCCAAGAGACCCAGTACTTC
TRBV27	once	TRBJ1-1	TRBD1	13	CASSRDSRTEAFF	TGTGCCAGCAGTCGGGACAGCCGCACTGAAGCTTTCTTT
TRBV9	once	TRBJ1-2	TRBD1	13	CASSEQGTYGYTF	TGTGCCAGCAGTGAACAGGGGACCTATGGCTACACCTTC
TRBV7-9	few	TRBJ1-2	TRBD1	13	CASSGTDFQGYTF	TGTGCCAGCAGTGGGACAGACTTTCAGGGCTACACCTTC
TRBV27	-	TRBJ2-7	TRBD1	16	CASSFSPGQGPHEQYF	TGTGCCAGCAGTTTTAGTCCGGGACAGGGACCCCACGAGCAGTACTTC
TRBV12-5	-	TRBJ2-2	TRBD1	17	CASAQRQGAFNTGELFF	TGTGCTAGTGCCCAACGACAGGGGGCGTTTAACACCGGGGAGCTGTTTTTT
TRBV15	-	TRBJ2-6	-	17	CATSGWQVVSGANVLTF	TGTGCCACCAGCGGTTGGCAGGTAGTATCTGGGGCCAACGTCCTGACTTTC
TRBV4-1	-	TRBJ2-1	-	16	CASSLGAAKPDNEQFF	TGCGCCAGCAGCCTTGGCGCTGCCAAGCCGGACAATGAGCAGTTCTTC
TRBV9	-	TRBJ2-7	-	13	CASSVATDYEQYF	TGTGCCAGCAGCGTAGCCACAGACTACGAGCAGTACTTC
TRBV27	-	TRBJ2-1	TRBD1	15	CASSPRDREDDEQFF	TGTGCCAGCAGTCCGCGAGACAGGGAAGACGATGAGCAGTTCTTC
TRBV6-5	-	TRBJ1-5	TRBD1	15	CASEQGAISNQPQHF	TGTGCCAGTGAACAGGGGGCAATAAGCAATCAGCCCCAGCATTTT
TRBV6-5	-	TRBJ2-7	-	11	CASSSTYEQYF	TGTGCCAGCAGCTCCACCTACGAGCAGTACTTC
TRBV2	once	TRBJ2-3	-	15	CASSETPQSTDTQYF	TGTGCCAGCAGTGAGACCCCACAATCCACAGATACGCAGTATTTT
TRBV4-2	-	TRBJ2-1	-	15	CASSHFYGSYNEQFF	TGTGCCAGCAGCCATTTTTATGGTTCCTACAATGAGCAGTTCTTC
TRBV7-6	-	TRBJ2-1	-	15	CASSLDGSSYNEQFF	TGTGCCAGCAGCTTAGACGGAAGCTCCTACAATGAGCAGTTCTTC
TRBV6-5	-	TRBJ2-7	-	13	CASSAGSSYEQYF	TGTGCCAGCAGCGCAGGGAGCTCCTACGAGCAGTACTTC
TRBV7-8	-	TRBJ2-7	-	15	CASSLGGVLGYEQYF	TGTGCCAGCAGCTTAGGTGGGGTTCTAGGCTACGAGCAGTACTTC
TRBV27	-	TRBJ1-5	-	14	CASTAFGLNQPQHF	TGTGCCAGCACCGCATTTGGGCTAAATCAGCCCCAGCATTTT
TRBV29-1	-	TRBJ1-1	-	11	CSGRENTEAFF	TGCAGCGGCAGGGAGAACACTGAAGCTTTCTTT
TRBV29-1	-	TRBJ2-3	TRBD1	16	CSVQGQGLSSTDTQYF	TGCAGCGTTCAAGGACAGGGTTTATCTAGCACAGATACGCAGTATTTT
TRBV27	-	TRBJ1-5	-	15	CASSPRWGSNQPQHF	TGTGCCAGCAGTCCCCGATGGGGTAGCAATCAGCCCCAGCATTTT
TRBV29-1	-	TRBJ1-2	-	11	CSAREGRGYTF	TGCAGCGCACGGGAGGGCCGGGGCTACACCTTC
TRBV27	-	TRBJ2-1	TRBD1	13	CASSSQGLNEQFF	TGTGCCAGCAGTTCACAGGGGTTGAATGAGCAGTTCTTC
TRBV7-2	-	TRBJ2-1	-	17	CASSPSLRDSRYNEQFF	TGTGCCAGCAGCCCGTCCCTCCGGGACTCCCGTTACAATGAGCAGTTCTTC
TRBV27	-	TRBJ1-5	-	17	CASSDRGSSYSNQPQHF	TGTGCCAGCAGTGACCGGGGGTCTTCGTATAGCAATCAGCCCCAGCATTTT
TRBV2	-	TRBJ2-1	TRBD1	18	CASSDPGQGEFGNNEQFF	TGTGCCAGCAGCGACCCCGGACAGGGGGAATTTGGAAACAATGAGCAGTTCTTC
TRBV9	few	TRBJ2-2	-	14	CASSPFPQSGELFF	TGTGCCAGCAGCCCGTTCCCCCAGAGCGGGGAGCTGTTTTTT
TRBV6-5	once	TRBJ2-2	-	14	CASSPRPYTRELFF	TGTGCCAGCAGCCCCCGACCCTATACTAGAGAGCTGTTTTTT
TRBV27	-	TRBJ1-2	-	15	CASSLRAGGSYGYTF	TGTGCCAGCAGTTTAAGGGCGGGGGGGAGCTATGGCTACACCTTC
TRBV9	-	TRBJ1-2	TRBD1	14	CASSAGTGVYGYTF	TGTGCCAGCAGCGCGGGGACAGGGGTTTATGGCTACACCTTC